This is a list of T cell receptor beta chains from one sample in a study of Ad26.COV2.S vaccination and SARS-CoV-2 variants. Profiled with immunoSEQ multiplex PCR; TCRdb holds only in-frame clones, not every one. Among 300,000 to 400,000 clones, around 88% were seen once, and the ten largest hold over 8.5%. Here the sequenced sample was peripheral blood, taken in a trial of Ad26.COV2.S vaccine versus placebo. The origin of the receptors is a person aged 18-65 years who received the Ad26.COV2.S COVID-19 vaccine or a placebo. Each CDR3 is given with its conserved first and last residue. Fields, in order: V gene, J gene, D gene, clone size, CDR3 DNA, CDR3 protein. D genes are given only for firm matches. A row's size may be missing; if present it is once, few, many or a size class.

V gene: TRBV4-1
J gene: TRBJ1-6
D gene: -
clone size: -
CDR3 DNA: TGCGCCAGCAGCTTCACTCAGGGAGGAAGCTCCTATAATTCACCCCTCCACTTT
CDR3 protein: CASSFTQGGSSYNSPLHF

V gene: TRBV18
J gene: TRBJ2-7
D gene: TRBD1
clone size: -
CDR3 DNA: TGTGCCAGCTCACTAAACAGGGGAACCCCCTACGAGCAGTACTTC
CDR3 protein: CASSLNRGTPYEQYF

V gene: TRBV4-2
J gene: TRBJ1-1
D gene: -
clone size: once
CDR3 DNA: TGTGCCAGCAGCCACCAGATGAGCACTGAAGCTTTCTTT
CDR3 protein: CASSHQMSTEAFF

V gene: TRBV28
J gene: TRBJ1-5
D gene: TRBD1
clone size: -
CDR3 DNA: TGTGCCAGCAGTTCCCCGAGGACAGGGGGCAATCAGCCCCAGCATTTT
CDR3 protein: CASSSPRTGGNQPQHF

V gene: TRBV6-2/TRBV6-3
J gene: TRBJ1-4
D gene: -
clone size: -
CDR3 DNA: TGTGCCAGCAGTGGTCGACAGAGCCTTAATGAAAAACTGTTTTTT
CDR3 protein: CASSGRQSLNEKLFF

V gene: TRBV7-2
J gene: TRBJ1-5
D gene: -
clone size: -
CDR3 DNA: TGTGCCAGCAGCTCCGCAGGGACCAATCAGCCCCAGCATTTT
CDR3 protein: CASSSAGTNQPQHF

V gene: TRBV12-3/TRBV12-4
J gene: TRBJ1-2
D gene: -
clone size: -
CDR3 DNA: TGTGCCAGCAGTAACACGACTTTGGGGGGCTACACCTTC
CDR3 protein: CASSNTTLGGYTF

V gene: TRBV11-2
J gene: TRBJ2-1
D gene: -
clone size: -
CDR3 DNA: TGTGCCAGCAGCTTTGGGAGCTACAATGAGCAGTTCTTC
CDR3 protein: CASSFGSYNEQFF

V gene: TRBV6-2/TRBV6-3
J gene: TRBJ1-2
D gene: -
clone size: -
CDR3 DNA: TGTGCCAGCAGTTTAGGATACGCTGAAACTAGTGGCTACACCTTC
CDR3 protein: CASSLGYAETSGYTF

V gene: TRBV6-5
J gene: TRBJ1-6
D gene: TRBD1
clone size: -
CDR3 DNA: TGTGCCAGCGGTAATACAGGGGGCGATTCACCCCTCCACTTT
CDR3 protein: CASGNTGGDSPLHF

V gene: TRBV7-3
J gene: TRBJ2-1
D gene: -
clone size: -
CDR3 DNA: TGTGCCAGCAGCTGGTCCCCGGGAAATGAGCAGTTCTTC
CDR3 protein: CASSWSPGNEQFF

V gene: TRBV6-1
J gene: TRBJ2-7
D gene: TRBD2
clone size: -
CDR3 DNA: TGTGCCAGCAGTGAAGCGGCGGGACTAGCGGGAGTGTCGTACTTC
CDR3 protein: CASSEAAGLAGVSYF

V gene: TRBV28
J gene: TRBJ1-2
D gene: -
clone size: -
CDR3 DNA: TGTGCCAGCAGTTTTTGGCCCTCCTATGGCTACACCTTC
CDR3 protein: CASSFWPSYGYTF

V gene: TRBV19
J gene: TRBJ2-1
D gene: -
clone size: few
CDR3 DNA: TGTGCCAGTAGTAAGCTCCCCGGCAATGAGCAGTTCTTC
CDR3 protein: CASSKLPGNEQFF

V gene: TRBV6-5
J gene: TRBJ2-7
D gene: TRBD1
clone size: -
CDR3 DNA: TGTGCCACCGAATCCGGGACAGGGGGCTACGAGCAGTACTTC
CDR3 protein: CATESGTGGYEQYF

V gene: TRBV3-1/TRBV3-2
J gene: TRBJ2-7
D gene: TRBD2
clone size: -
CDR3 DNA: TGTGCCAGCAGCCAAGAGGGGGGGCTCGGGACTAGCGGAAGGTTCTACGAGCAGTACTTC
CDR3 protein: CASSQEGGLGTSGRFYEQYF

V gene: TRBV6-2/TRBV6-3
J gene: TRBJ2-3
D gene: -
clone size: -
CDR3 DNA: TGTGCCAGCAGTTATAGTTTCAGCACAGATACGCAGTATTTT
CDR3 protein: CASSYSFSTDTQYF

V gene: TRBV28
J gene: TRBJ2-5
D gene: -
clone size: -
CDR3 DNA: TGTGCCAGCAGGGCGCTTGGGCTAGGGGTGGGGACCCAGTACTTC
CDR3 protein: CASRALGLGVGTQYF

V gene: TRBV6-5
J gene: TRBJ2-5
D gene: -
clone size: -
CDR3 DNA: TGTGCCAGCAGTTATACAGGGCTCGGGGAGACCCAGTACTTC
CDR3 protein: CASSYTGLGETQYF

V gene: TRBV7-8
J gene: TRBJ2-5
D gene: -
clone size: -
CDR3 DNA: TGTGCCAGCCGTGGTCACCAAGAGACCCAGTACTTC
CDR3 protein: CASRGHQETQYF

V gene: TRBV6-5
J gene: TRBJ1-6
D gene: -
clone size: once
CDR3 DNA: TGTGCCAGCAGTTACTCGGATAGGGTGGATTCACCCCTCCACTTT
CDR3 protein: CASSYSDRVDSPLHF

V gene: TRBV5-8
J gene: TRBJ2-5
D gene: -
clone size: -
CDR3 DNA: TGTGCCAGCAGCTTGGGCGGAGTTCTGGAGACCCAGTACTTC
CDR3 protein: CASSLGGVLETQYF

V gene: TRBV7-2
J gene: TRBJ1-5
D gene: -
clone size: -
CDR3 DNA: TGTGCCAGCAGCTTACAAGGGGTGGGGAATCAGCCCCAGCATTTT
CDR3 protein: CASSLQGVGNQPQHF

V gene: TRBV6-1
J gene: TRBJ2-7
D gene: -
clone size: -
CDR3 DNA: TGTGCCAGCAGTGAAGAAATCCCTCTGTGGTCCTACGAGCAGTACTTC
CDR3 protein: CASSEEIPLWSYEQYF

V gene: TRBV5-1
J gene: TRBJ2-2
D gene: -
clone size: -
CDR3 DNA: TGCGCCAGCAGTATGCCCCCACACAGGGCGGACACCGGGGAGCTGTTTTTT
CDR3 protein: CASSMPPHRADTGELFF